Sequencing of this T cell receptor (beta chain) was carried out in a study of vaccination and CD4 T cells after COVID-19. Study details: Collection of post-COVID samples occurred a median around 91 days after diagnosis, spanning a range of 35 to 161. The stimulus for the cells was overlapping spike peptides derived from SARS-CoV-2, HCoV-NL63, HCoV-OC43 and HCoV-229E.

This clonotype was seen once. Its antigen is currently unknown. With the Oncomine TCR Beta short-read assay, DNA from cultured CD4+ T cells was sequenced. Researchers extracted genomic DNA from CD4+ T cells that had been cultured. Via MiXCR, TCRdb re-called the PCR reads, giving one row per CDR3 protein. The sample has around 19,000 distinct CDR3 sequences, about 56% seen once; the top ten hold 7.4%. Treatment here: roughly nine-day PBMC culture with coronavirus spike peptide pools or control peptides (ViraFEST assay). The TCR was taken from a human donor who had recovered from COVID-19. Sequencing used CD4+ T cells from blood, cultured in vitro.

The CDR3 bases are TGTGCCAGCAGTTACTCGACTGGGGGCAATGAAAAACTGTTTTTT. This gives the protein CASSYSTGGNEKLFF. This chain connects TRBV6-5 to TRBJ1-4, with D possibly TRBD1 on 6 matching bases. V lost 0 bases to trimming and J lost 5 bases, with 10 bases between them. CDR1 is MNHEY and CDR2 is SVGAGI in the germline V gene. This CDR3 is 15 amino acids long.